Listed below are T cell receptor beta chains from one sample, sequenced in a study of CD8+CD57+ T cells in acquired aplastic anemia. TCRdb fed the reads into MiXCR, producing one record per CDR3 protein. The table records 400,000 to 600,000 distinct CDR3 sequences, about a third of them present only once. The sequencing sample was made of sorted CD4+, CD8+, or CD8+CD57+ T cells (not recorded which) from PBMCs. The receptor source for this set is a human donor with aplastic anemia. CDR3s include the opening cysteine and the closing phenylalanine or tryptophan. A D gene is named only where the DNA matches it firmly.

D	V	J	CDR3
NA	TRBV7-2	TRBJ1-4	CASSRQAGEKLFF
NA	TRBV7-9	TRBJ1-3	CASSFGGDGNTIYF
TRBD1	TRBV6-1	TRBJ2-7	CASTVTGVGHEQYF
NA	TRBV7-2	TRBJ1-1	CASSPTAGRTEAFF
NA	TRBV20-1	TRBJ2-7	CSALESQKFSYEQYF
TRBD1	TRBV29-1	TRBJ1-1	CSASGQVNTEAFF
NA	TRBV2	TRBJ2-3	CASRSGATDTQYF
NA	TRBV7-2	TRBJ2-7	CASSNLDEQYF
NA	TRBV2	TRBJ2-5	CASRRAEQETQYF
TRBD1	TRBV6-1	TRBJ1-2	CATEGGGQPYGYTF
TRBD1	TRBV20-1	TRBJ1-4	CSARDRMIPTNEKLFF
TRBD1	TRBV24-1	TRBJ1-3	CAHDRVGNTIYF
NA	TRBV9	TRBJ2-3	CASSARLEDTQYF
TRBD1	TRBV6-1	TRBJ1-1	CASRRTGTTEAFF
TRBD1	TRBV2	TRBJ1-3	CASSFLDRTGNTIYF
TRBD1	TRBV10-3	TRBJ1-1	CAIRTGTGQLNTEAFF
NA	TRBV7-9	TRBJ2-5	CASSLQTDTETQYF
TRBD1	TRBV6-5	TRBJ2-7	CASGYNRGFGAYEQYF
TRBD2	TRBV7-3	TRBJ2-5	CASSLGVAGASGTQYF
NA	TRBV6-1	TRBJ1-5	CASSPIQGRGQPQHF
NA	TRBV5-8	TRBJ1-2	CASSLVVGARYGYTF
TRBD1	TRBV29-1	TRBJ2-2	CSVDETGGLNTGELFF
TRBD2	TRBV2	TRBJ2-7	CASTRTSGSSYEQYF
NA	TRBV3-1	TRBJ1-2	CASSSGQVYGYTF
TRBD2	TRBV20-1	TRBJ2-7	CSARRGTNSYEQYF
NA	TRBV20-1	TRBJ1-6	CSAAGQPNSPLHF
TRBD2	TRBV29-1	TRBJ2-1	CSVEGLAVEQFF
TRBD1	TRBV15	TRBJ1-3	CATSRTGGGNTIYF
NA	TRBV20-1	TRBJ2-3	CSARDISRTDTQYF
NA	TRBV7-3	TRBJ2-7	CASSLIGAEQYF
TRBD1	TRBV28	TRBJ2-2	CASSLVRQGTGELFF
TRBD1	TRBV20-1	TRBJ1-4	CSATNPGDRGEKLFF
NA	TRBV5-4	TRBJ2-7	CASSLRGVTYEQYF
NA	TRBV9	TRBJ2-5	CASSASWLVWETQYF
TRBD1	TRBV19	TRBJ1-5	CASHRDRNNQPQHF
TRBD1	TRBV29-1	TRBJ2-7	CSVVGQYEQYF
NA	TRBV20-1	TRBJ2-2	CSARGGHNTGELFF
NA	TRBV2	TRBJ1-1	CASSTTENTMNTEAFF
NA	TRBV7-2	TRBJ2-7	CASSLRQYF
NA	TRBV20-1	TRBJ2-1	CSASELKGLNEQFF
TRBD1	TRBV19	TRBJ1-2	CASSLNSPLTGVGYTF
NA	TRBV14	TRBJ1-6	CASSQAPAGPLHF
TRBD1	TRBV7-9	TRBJ1-2	CASSLRQGVTYGYTF
NA	TRBV7-2	TRBJ1-5	CASSPDSGDSNQPQHF
NA	TRBV7-8	TRBJ2-2	CASSFRGGAANTGELFF
TRBD1	TRBV15	TRBJ1-5	CATSRGQELSNQPQHF
TRBD2	TRBV9	TRBJ2-3	CASSVDPSGRASDTQYF
NA	TRBV15	TRBJ1-1	CATSRDLGNTEAFF
NA	TRBV9	TRBJ1-2	CASSVEEGNYGYTF
NA	TRBV20-1	TRBJ1-4	CSAWTATNEKLFF
NA	TRBV2	TRBJ2-7	CASSTQAYEQYF